This record looks at one T cell receptor (beta chain) sequence and its context. Its specific antigen is unknown. No qualities accompany the bases; no much larger clone lies one base away. These data originate in a study of blood T cell repertoires in COVID-19 (TCRdb year 2020). About the full investigation: Samples covering the acute and convalescent phases of COVID-19 were provided by collaborators in the United States, Italy and Spain. The material from the prospective study consisted of cDNA or gDNA derived from T cells, B-cell-depleted T cells, or PBMCs. Subjects who had been exposed to COVID-19, were actively infected with it, or had recovered from it provided the deeply sampled blood TCRbeta repertoires that made up the dataset. The repertoires were released in a freely available public database intended as a resource for research on the immune response to SARS-CoV-2. The samples were drawn from the first 160 participants of the ongoing ImmuneRACE study and from roughly 1,300 subjects provided by 6 global collaborators. Nearly every sample came with metadata listing a de-identified subject ID, COVID-19 status, age in years and sex. Where available, HLA class I and class II types were obtained from metadata supplied by the sample provider rather than from assay-based typing.

V is pared back by 0 bases and J by 3 bases, with 7 bases lying between the germline termini. Per the germline V gene, SGDLS is the CDR1 and YYNGEE is the CDR2. Counted from cysteine to phenylalanine, this CDR3 has 14 amino acids. The sequence is cut down to CDR3 DNA, 42 bases in frame from base 1. Beyond this particular receptor, the publication reports: The amount of clinical and demographic metadata varied by source and participant and was provided uncurated.

The immunoSEQ Assay, a bias-controlled multiplex PCR, was used to amplify TCRbeta CDR3 regions from genomic DNA. On the study's bioinformatics: The number of nucleated cells in each sample was estimated from the amplification of reference gene primers within the assay. To quantify the absolute abundance of each unique TCRbeta CDR3 rearrangement, sequence reads were collapsed and filtered. For each sample, productive Simpson clonality was calculated by taking the square root of Simpson's diversity index across productive rearrangements. TCRdb limited this immuneACCESS table to in-frame rearrangements with V and J called. A share of clones is missing; checked studies link under half to unresolved V genes, and the rest is unexplained. V and J calls and clone size are given by that table; D and trimming were obtained from the DNA. This sample holds around 150,000 clones; about 86% were observed only once. The top ten constitute roughly 9% of the sample.

Whole blood was collected in K2EDTA tubes by collaborating institutions according to the institutions' own protocols. For TCRbeta analysis, collaborators shipped samples in one of three forms: frozen whole blood, isolated PBMCs, or DNA extracted from either of those sample types. Sequencing used peripheral blood. The sequence derives from a woman aged 60-70 years with active or convalescent COVID-19. The sequence links TRBV9 to TRBJ2-1; the best D guess is TRBD2, with 5 bases matching. The DNA is as follows: TGTGCCAGCAGCGTAGCGAGCGGCTACAATGAGCAGTTCTTC. This gives the protein CASSVASGYNEQFF. Supplemented by the reference TRBV9 and TRBJ2-1 proteins around the CDR3, the complete variable domain is DSGVTQTPKHLITATGQRVTLRCSPRSGDLSVYWYQQSLDQGLQFLIQYYNGEERAKGNILERFSAQQFPDLHSELNLSSLELGDSALYFCASSVASGYNEQFFGPGTRLTVL.